Reported below is one T cell receptor (beta chain). This specimen belongs to a study of cytomegalovirus exposure and HLA in healthy donors. The CDR3 consists of 15 residues. With 5 bases removed from V and 1 base from J, the gap between germline ends came to 14 bases. Germline V lookup: CDR1 SGHVS, CDR2 FNYEAQ. The repertoire was sequenced with immunoSEQ multiplex PCR; TCRdb's copy has only in-frame clones and lacks some. The table has fewer than 100,000 clones, around 94% seen once. The material sequenced was PBMCs. The sequence came from a woman aged 18-30 years in good health and CMV-seropositive. The chain couples TRBV7-6 to TRBJ1-2; D might be TRBD1 (5 bases). The CDR3 is CASSPVSGGNYGYTF. The CDR3, as DNA: TGTGCCAGCAGCCCCGTTAGCGGGGGTAACTATGGCTACACCTTC.